This is a list of T cell receptor beta chains from one sample in a study of cytomegalovirus exposure and HLA in healthy donors. Sequencing was performed with immunoSEQ multiplex PCR; in TCRdb, only in-frame clones are kept and a portion is missing. This sample yields 100,000 to 150,000 clones, of which 60% to 85% are seen a single time; 1.9% belongs to the top ten. Input material: PBMCs. The receptor set was obtained from a man aged 50 to 59 in good health and CMV-seronegative. Each CDR3 is given with its conserved first and last residue. D genes are given only for firm matches. The size entry is marked missing in some rows and otherwise reads once, few, many or a size class.

NA TRBJ2-4 TRBV6-5 NA TGTGCCAGCAGTTACTCGGAAGAGGCCAACAAAAACATTCAGTACTTC CASSYSEEANKNIQYF
NA TRBJ1-1 TRBV27 few TGTGCCAGCAGTTTATCGCGGGGGGACACTGAAGCTTTCTTT CASSLSRGDTEAFF
NA TRBJ2-5 TRBV5-6 NA TGTGCCAGCAGCTTTCCGGGGGGCGCCAAAGAGACCCAGTACTTC CASSFPGGAKETQYF
NA TRBJ1-4 TRBV6-5 NA TGTGCCAGCAGAACTTCAAGCGGTAATGAAAAACTGTTTTTT CASRTSSGNEKLFF
TRBD1 TRBJ1-1 TRBV6-1 once TGTGCCAGCAGGGCCACAGGGGGCACTGAAGCTTTCTTT CASRATGGTEAFF
NA TRBJ1-2 TRBV6-1 NA TGTGCCAGCAGAAGGGGCGGTAACTATGGCTACACCTTC CASRRGGNYGYTF
TRBD1 TRBJ1-6 TRBV19 NA TGTGCCAGTACCGGGACAGGGAGAGGTGGTTCACCCCTCCACTTT CASTGTGRGGSPLHF
TRBD1 TRBJ2-4 TRBV30 NA TGTGCCTGGAGTGTACAGGGGGCGGCCAAAAACATTCAGTACTTC CAWSVQGAAKNIQYF
NA TRBJ2-7 TRBV29-1 once TGCAGCGCCCGCCGGACAGATCCCCCCTACGAGCAATACTTC CSARRTDPPYEQYF
TRBD1 TRBJ1-4 TRBV11-1 NA TGTGCCAGCAGCCCAGGAAACAGGGGGCTCGGTGAAAAACTGTTTTTT CASSPGNRGLGEKLFF
NA TRBJ2-3 TRBV4-2 NA TGTGCCAGCAGCCAAGATTGGGACTCCGGCACAGATACGCAGTATTTT CASSQDWDSGTDTQYF
NA TRBJ1-1 TRBV19 NA TGTGCCAGTAGTGTAACAGGGAAGGGGACTGAAGCTTTCTTT CASSVTGKGTEAFF
TRBD1 TRBJ1-6 TRBV18 NA TGTGCCAGCTCACAACAGGGGGCCTATAATTCACCCCTCCACTTT CASSQQGAYNSPLHF
NA TRBJ1-5 TRBV5-1 once TGCGCCAGCAGCTTGCACAGGGGCAATCAGCCCCAGCATTTT CASSLHRGNQPQHF
NA TRBJ1-1 TRBV6-1 NA TGTGCCAGCAGGCGATATAATGGTGAAGCTTTCTTT CASRRYNGEAFF
TRBD1 TRBJ2-3 TRBV5-1 NA TGCGCCAGCAGCTTGGGACAGGGGGTGACAGATACGCAGTATTTT CASSLGQGVTDTQYF
NA TRBJ2-5 TRBV7-2 NA TGTGCCAGCAGCGATTCTAGAGCGGAGACCCAGTACTTC CASSDSRAETQYF
NA TRBJ1-1 TRBV18 NA TGTGCCAGCTCACCCGCCAGGCCAACTGAAGCTTTCTTT CASSPARPTEAFF
NA TRBJ1-2 TRBV9 NA TGTGCCAGCAGCGAGGGGGGGGCGGGGTATGGCTACACCTTC CASSEGGAGYGYTF
NA TRBJ1-2 TRBV6-5 NA TGTGCCAGCAGTTACACACAGGGTTTGGGCTACACCTTC CASSYTQGLGYTF
TRBD2 TRBJ2-5 TRBV13 NA TGTGCCAGCAGCTCAAGACTAGCTGTAGAGACCCAGTACTTC CASSSRLAVETQYF
TRBD2 TRBJ2-5 TRBV25-1 NA TGTGCCAGCAGTTTGACTAGCGCCAATGAGAAGACCCAGTACTTC CASSLTSANEKTQYF
NA TRBJ1-2 TRBV7-9 NA TGTTCCAGCAGCTCACTACAGGGCTTTGGTGGCTACACCTTC CSSSSLQGFGGYTF
TRBD1 TRBJ2-3 TRBV5-1 NA TGCGCCAGCGTACCGGGACAGGGGTCCTTCACAGATACGCAGTATTTT CASVPGQGSFTDTQYF
NA TRBJ2-7 TRBV5-1 few TGCGCCAGCAGCTTAGCAGTCCCGGGCTACGAGCAGTACTTC CASSLAVPGYEQYF
NA TRBJ1-2 TRBV30 few TGTGCCTGGAGTGTCGGGGGTAGATATGGCTACACCTTC CAWSVGGRYGYTF
NA TRBJ1-3 TRBV19 once TGTGCCAGTACCTTATCGGGACAAAACTCTGGAAACACCATATATTTT CASTLSGQNSGNTIYF
TRBD1 TRBJ1-2 TRBV10-1 NA TGCGCCGGACCACAGGGGGCGGGTTATGGTGGCTATGGCTACACCTTC CAGPQGAGYGGYGYTF
TRBD1 TRBJ2-4 TRBV4-2 few TGTGCCAGCAGCCAGGAGGGATCCGGGACAGGGAAAAACATTCAGTACTTC CASSQEGSGTGKNIQYF
NA TRBJ1-1 TRBV19 NA TGTGCCAGTAGTATTGGGGGGGGCAGGGTGGTCACCGAAGCTTTCTTT CASSIGGGRVVTEAFF
NA TRBJ1-2 TRBV4-2 NA TGTGCCAGCAGCCAGGCACAGGTAGGCTATGGCTACACCTTC CASSQAQVGYGYTF
TRBD1 TRBJ2-1 TRBV10-1 NA TGCGCCAGCAGTGAGTCAACAGGGGAGAGGGACGATGAGCAGTTCTTC CASSESTGERDDEQFF
NA TRBJ2-3 TRBV15 NA TGTGCCACCTGCAAGGGGGATGGCACAGATACGCAGTATTTT CATCKGDGTDTQYF
TRBD1 TRBJ2-2 TRBV4-2 NA TGTGCCAGCAGCCCGAGCAGGGGGCGACGAACCGGGGAGCTGTTTTTT CASSPSRGRRTGELFF
TRBD1 TRBJ1-5 TRBV5-4 NA TGTGCCAGCAGCTTAGGGACAGGGGTAAATCAGCCCCAGCATTTT CASSLGTGVNQPQHF
TRBD1 TRBJ1-5 TRBV27 NA TGTGCCAGCAGTATAGGGGGCGGTAGCAATCAGCCCCAGCATTTT CASSIGGGSNQPQHF
NA TRBJ2-1 TRBV10-1 NA TGCGCCAGCTCGGAGGACGGACCGACCTGGGGCAATGAGCAGTTCTTC CASSEDGPTWGNEQFF
NA TRBJ1-2 TRBV18 NA TGTGCCAGCTCACCGCCAGGGGCTAGTGGCTACACCTTC CASSPPGASGYTF
TRBD1 TRBJ1-1 TRBV11-2 NA TGTGCCAGCAGGGGACAGTTGAACACTGAAGCTTTCTTT CASRGQLNTEAFF
TRBD1 TRBJ1-5 TRBV28 NA TGTGCCAGCAGTCTCCCAGGGGGAGGTCAGCCCCAGCATTTT CASSLPGGGQPQHF
TRBD1 TRBJ1-6 TRBV9 NA TGTGCCAGCAGCTCTGGGACAGGGAATTCACCCCTCCACTTT CASSSGTGNSPLHF